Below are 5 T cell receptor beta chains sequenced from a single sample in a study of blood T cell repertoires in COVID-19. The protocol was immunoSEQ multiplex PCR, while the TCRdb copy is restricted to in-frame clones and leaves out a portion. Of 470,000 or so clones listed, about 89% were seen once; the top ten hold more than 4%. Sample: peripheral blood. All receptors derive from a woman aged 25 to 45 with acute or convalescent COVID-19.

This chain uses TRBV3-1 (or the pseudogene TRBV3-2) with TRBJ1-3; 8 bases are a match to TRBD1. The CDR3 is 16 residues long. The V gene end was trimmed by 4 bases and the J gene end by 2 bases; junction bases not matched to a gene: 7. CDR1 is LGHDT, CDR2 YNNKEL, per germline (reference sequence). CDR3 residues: CASSLRTGQTGNTIYF. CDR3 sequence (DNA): TGTGCCAGCAGCCTCCGGACAGGGCAGACTGGAAACACCATATATTTT.

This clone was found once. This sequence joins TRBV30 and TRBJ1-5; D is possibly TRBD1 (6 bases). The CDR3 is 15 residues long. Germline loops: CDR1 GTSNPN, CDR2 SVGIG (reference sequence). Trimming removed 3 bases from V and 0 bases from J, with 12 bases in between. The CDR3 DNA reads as TGTGCCTGGAGGAAACAGGGTTCTAGCAATCAGCCCCAGCATTTT. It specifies CAWRKQGSSNQPQHF. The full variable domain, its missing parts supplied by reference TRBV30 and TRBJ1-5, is SQTIHQWPATLVQPVGSPLSLECTVEGTSNPNLYWYRQAAGRGLQLLFYSVGIGQISSEVPQNLSASRPQDRQFILSSKKLLLSDSGFYLCAWRKQGSSNQPQHFGDGTRLSIL.

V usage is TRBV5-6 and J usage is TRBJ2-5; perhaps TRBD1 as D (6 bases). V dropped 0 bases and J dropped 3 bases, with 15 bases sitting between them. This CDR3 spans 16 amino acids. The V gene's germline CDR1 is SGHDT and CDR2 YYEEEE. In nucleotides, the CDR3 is TGTGCCAGCAGCTTGGAGGGGACACGTATTAAAGAGACCCAGTACTTC. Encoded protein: CASSLEGTRIKETQYF.

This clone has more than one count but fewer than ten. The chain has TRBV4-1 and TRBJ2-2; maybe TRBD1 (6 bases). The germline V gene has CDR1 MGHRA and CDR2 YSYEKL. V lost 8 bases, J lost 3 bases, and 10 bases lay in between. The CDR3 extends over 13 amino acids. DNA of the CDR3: TGCGCCAGCGGGGGCTTGGACACCGGGGAGCTGTTTTTT. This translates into CASGGLDTGELFF.

The DNA for the CDR3 is TGCGCCAGCAGCCCCAGGGCCTTGGGGTATACAGATACGCAGTATTTT. This gives the protein CASSPRALGYTDTQYF. V and J are TRBV4-1 and TRBJ2-3; D is possibly TRBD1 (5 bases). The CDR3 totals 16 residues. V dropped 4 bases and J dropped 3 bases, with 17 bases sitting between them. The germline V gene encodes CDR1 MGHRA and CDR2 YSYEKL.